What follows are 2 T cell receptor beta chains derived from one specimen sequenced in a study of blood T cells in healthy people across ages. Primed by a sample-barcoded 5' primer and a J-beta primer mix, a second PCR proceeded for 7 to 11 cycles. A single record per CDR3 protein comes from TCRdb applying MiXCR to the 5' RACE reads. The data contain some 1.4 million distinct CDR3 sequences, 40% to 50% of them singletons. Sequencing input: blood. The receptors stem from a woman aged 18 to 35 in good health.

The J gene is TRBJ1-1, the V gene TRBV29-1; D perhaps matches TRBD1 (6 bases). In germline, CDR1 is SQVTM, CDR2 ANQGSEA. Trimming left V 7 bases short and J 9 bases short, with 15 bases between. The CDR3 extends over 11 amino acids. CDR3 bases: TGCAGCGCGACAGGTGGATATAAAGCTTTCTTT. It translates to CSATGGYKAFF.

This clonotype is a singleton in its sample. This chain connects TRBV9 to TRBJ1-1; D is unresolved. The CDR3 covers 14 residues. The germline V and J ends were trimmed by 0 bases and 0 bases, with 6 bases remaining between them. Looked up from germline, CDR1 is SGDLS and CDR2 is YYNGEE. The DNA of the CDR3 is TGTGCCAGCAGCGTAGAACACCTGAACACTGAAGCTTTCTTT. It encodes CASSVEHLNTEAFF.